This paragraph reports one T cell receptor beta chain. What it recognizes is unknown. In TCRdb, the 5' RACE reads were re-called with MiXCR into one record per CDR3 protein. The table shows about 920,000 distinct CDR3 sequences, with 10% to 15% occurring only once. This sample stems from a study of identical twins. Points from the study as a whole: Cord blood beta clonotypes present at high abundance carried fewer insertions; no such pattern appeared in memory repertoires. Out-of-frame alpha sequences common to twins exhibited an excess of low generation probability. Surplus twin overlap in beta out-of-frame sequences was less pronounced.

This CDR3 has 18 amino acids. V was clipped by 4 bases and J by 0 bases, with 17 bases between them. CDR1 SGHRS and CDR2 YFSETQ come from the germline V gene. These records were also assigned to another study, of yellow fever vaccine responses in identical twins.

Sequenced input: PBMCs. This TCR was recovered from a woman aged 18-29 years in good health. V and J are TRBV5-1 and TRBJ2-6, with D perhaps TRBD1 or TRBD2 (5 bases each). The CDR3 nucleotides read TGCGCCAGCAGCAGGGGTAGCGTCAGAACCTCTGGGGCCAACGTCCTGACTTTC. This sequence encodes CASSRGSVRTSGANVLTF.